This T cell receptor (beta chain) is from a study of blood T cell repertoires in COVID-19. Study-wide context: There were acute and convalescent COVID-19 samples, and they came from the United States, Italy and Spain. PBMCs, B-cell-depleted T cells, or T cells were the source of the cDNA or gDNA that made up the material.

The CDR3 is 16 residues long. From germline, CDR1 is SGHTA and CDR2 FQGTGA. Trimming removed 2 bases from V and 5 bases from J; junction bases left unmatched: 7. Per the original methods: Amplification with reference gene primers provided the estimates of nucleated cell counts. The method was immunoSEQ multiplex PCR; TCRdb's version includes in-frame clones alone and lacks a portion of them. V, J and clone size reflect that table, while D and trimming were determined from the DNA. The data contain 60,000 or so clones, about 80% of them singletons. This sequence originates from a man aged 60 to 75 with acute or convalescent COVID-19. The rearrangement joins TRBV7-3 to TRBJ2-3, with TRBD2 identical over 10 bases. Specimen: peripheral blood. The CDR3 sequence is CASSLGAGGRVDTQYF. The DNA for the CDR3 is TGTGCCAGCAGCTTAGGAGCGGGGGGGCGTGTAGATACGCAGTATTTT.